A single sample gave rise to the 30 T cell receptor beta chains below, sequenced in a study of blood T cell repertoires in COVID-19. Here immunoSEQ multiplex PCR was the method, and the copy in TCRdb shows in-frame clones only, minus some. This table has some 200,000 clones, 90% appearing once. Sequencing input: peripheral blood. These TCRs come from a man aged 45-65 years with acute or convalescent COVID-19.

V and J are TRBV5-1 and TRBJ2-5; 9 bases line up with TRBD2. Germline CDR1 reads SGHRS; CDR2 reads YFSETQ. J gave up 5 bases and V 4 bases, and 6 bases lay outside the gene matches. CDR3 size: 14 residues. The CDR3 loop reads CASSPGTSLETQYF. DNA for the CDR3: TGCGCCAGCAGCCCCGGGACTAGCCTGGAGACCCAGTACTTC. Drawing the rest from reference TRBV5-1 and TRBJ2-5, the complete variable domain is KAGVTQTPRYLIKTRGQQVTLSCSPISGHRSVSWYQQTPGQGLQFLFEYFSETQRNKGNFPGRFSGRQFSNSRSEMNVSTLELGDSALYLCASSPGTSLETQYFGPGTRLLVL.

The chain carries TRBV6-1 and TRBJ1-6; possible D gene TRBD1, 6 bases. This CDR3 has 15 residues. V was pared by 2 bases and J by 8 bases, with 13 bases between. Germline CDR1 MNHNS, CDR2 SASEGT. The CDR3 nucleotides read TGTGCCAGCAGTGAACCTACAGGGTTCGATTCACCCCTCCACTTT. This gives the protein CASSEPTGFDSPLHF.

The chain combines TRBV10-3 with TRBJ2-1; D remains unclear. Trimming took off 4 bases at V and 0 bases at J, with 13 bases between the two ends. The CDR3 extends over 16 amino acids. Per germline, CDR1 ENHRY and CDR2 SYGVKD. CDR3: CAISVVDTSSYNEQFF. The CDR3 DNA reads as TGTGCCATCAGTGTAGTCGACACGAGCTCCTACAATGAGCAGTTCTTC.

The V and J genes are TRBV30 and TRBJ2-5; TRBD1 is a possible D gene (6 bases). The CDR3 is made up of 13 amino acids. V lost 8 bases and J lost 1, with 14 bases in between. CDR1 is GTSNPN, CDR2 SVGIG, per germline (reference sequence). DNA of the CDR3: TGTGCCGGGGCCCGGGACACCCAAGAGACCCAGTACTTC. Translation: CAGARDTQETQYF.

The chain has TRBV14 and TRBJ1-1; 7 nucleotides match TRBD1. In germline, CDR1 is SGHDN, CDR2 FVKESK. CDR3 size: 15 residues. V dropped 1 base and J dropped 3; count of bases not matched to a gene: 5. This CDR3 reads CASSQGQGVYTEAFF. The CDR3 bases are TGTGCCAGCAGCCAAGGGCAGGGGGTGTACACTGAAGCTTTCTTT.

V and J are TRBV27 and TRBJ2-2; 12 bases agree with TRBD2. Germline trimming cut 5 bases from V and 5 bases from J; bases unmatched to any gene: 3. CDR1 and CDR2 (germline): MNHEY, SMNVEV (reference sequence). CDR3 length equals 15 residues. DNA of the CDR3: TGTGCCAGCAGTACACTAGCGGGAGGTACCGGGGAGCTGTTTTTT. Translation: CASSTLAGGTGELFF.

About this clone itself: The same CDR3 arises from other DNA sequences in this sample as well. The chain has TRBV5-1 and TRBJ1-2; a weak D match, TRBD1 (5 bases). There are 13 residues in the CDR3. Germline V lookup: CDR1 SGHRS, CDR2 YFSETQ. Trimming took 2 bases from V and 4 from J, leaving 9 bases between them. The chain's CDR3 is CASSLGQSYGYTF. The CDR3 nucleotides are TGCGCCAGCAGCTTAGGACAAAGCTATGGCTACACCTTC.

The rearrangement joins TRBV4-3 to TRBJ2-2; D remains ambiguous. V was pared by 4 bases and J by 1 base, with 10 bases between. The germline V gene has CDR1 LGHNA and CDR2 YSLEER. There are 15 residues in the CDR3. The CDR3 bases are TGCGCCAGCAGCCGTTGGTCGGGGAACACCGGGGAGCTGTTTTTT. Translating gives CASSRWSGNTGELFF.

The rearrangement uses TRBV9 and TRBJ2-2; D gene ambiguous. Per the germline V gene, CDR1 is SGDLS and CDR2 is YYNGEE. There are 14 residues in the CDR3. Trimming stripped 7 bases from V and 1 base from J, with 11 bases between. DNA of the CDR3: TGTGCCAGCGAGAGTCTAGTGAACACCGGGGAGCTGTTTTTT. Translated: CASESLVNTGELFF.

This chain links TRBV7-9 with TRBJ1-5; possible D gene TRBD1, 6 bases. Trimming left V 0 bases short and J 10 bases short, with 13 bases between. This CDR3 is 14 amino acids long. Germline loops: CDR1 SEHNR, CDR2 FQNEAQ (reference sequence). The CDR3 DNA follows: TGTGCCAGCAGCTTAGCGCCGGGGGGCCCACCCCAGCATTTT. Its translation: CASSLAPGGPPQHF.

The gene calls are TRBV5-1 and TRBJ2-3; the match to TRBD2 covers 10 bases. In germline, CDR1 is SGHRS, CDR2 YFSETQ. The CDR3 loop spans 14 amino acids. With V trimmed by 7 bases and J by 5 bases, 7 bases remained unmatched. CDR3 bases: TGCGCCAGCGCTAGCGGGGGCCCAAAAGATACGCAGTATTTT. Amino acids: CASASGGPKDTQYF.

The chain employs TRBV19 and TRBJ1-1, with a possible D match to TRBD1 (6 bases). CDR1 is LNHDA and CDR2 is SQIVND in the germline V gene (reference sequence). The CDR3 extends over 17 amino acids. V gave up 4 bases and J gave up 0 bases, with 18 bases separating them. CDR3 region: CASSSIRVGQLNTEAFF. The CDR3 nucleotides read TGTGCCAGTAGTAGTATACGGGTCGGACAGTTGAACACTGAAGCTTTCTTT. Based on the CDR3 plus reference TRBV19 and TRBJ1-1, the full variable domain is DGGITQSPKYLFRKEGQNVTLSCEQNLNHDAMYWYRQDPGQGLRLIYYSQIVNDFQKGDIAEGYSVSREKKESFPLTVTSAQKNPTAFYLCASSSIRVGQLNTEAFFGQGTRLTVV.

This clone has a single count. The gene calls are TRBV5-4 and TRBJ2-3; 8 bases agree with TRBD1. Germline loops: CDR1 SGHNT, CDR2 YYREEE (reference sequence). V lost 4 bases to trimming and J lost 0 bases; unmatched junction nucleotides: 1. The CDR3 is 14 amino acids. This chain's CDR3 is CASSGTGSTDTQYF. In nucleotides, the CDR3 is TGTGCCAGCAGCGGGACAGGAAGCACAGATACGCAGTATTTT. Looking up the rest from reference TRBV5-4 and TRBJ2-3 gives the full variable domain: ETGVTQSPTHLIKTRGQQVTLRCSSQSGHNTVSWYQQALGQGPQFIFQYYREEENGRGNFPPRFSGLQFPNYSSELNVNALELDDSALYLCASSGTGSTDTQYFGPGTRLTVL.

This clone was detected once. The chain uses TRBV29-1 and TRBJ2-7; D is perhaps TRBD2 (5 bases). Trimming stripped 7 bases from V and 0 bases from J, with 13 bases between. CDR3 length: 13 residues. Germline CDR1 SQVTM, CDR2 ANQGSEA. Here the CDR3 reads CSGSRENSYEQYF. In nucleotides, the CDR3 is TGCAGCGGTAGCCGGGAAAACTCCTACGAGCAGTACTTC.

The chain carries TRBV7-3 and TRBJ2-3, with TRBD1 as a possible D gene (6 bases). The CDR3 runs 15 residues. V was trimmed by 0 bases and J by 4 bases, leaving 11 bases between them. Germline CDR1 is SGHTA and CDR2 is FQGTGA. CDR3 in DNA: TGTGCCAGCAGCTTAACGAGGGACATCGCAGATACGCAGTATTTT. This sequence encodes CASSLTRDIADTQYF. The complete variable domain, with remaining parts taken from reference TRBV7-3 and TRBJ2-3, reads GAGVSQTPSNKVTEKGKYVELRCDPISGHTALYWYRQSLGQGPEFLIYFQGTGAADDSGLPNDRFFAVRPEGSVSTLKIQRTERGDSAVYLCASSLTRDIADTQYFGPGTRLTVL.

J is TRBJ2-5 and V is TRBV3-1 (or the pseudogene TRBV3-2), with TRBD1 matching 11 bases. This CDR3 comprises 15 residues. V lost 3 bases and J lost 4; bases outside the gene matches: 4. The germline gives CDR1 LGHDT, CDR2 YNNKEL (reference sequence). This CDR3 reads CASSHGTGGSETQYF. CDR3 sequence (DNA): TGTGCCAGCAGCCACGGGACAGGGGGATCAGAGACCCAGTACTTC.

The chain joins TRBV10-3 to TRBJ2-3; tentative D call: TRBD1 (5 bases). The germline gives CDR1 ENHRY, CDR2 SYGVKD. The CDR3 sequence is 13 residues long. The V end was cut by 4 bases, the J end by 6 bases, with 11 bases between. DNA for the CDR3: TGTGCCATCAGTGGGCTGCGACAGGATACGCAGTATTTT. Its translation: CAISGLRQDTQYF.

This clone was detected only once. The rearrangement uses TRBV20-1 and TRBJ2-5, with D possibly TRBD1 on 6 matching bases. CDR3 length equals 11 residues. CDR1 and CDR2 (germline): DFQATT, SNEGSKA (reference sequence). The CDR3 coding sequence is TGCAGCAACAGGGTTCAAGAGACCCAGTACTTC. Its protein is CSNRVQETQYF.

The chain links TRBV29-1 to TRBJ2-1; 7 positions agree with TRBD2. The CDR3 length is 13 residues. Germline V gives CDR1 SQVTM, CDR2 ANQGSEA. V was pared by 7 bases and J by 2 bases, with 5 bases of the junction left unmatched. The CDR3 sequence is CSGATSAYNEQFF. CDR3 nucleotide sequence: TGCAGCGGCGCCACTAGCGCCTACAATGAGCAGTTCTTC.

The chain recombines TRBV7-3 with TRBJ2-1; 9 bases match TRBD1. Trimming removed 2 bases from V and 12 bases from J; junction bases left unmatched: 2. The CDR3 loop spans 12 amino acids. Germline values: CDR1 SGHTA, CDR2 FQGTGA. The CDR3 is CASSLGQGPQFF. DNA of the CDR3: TGTGCCAGCAGCTTAGGACAGGGGCCGCAGTTCTTC.

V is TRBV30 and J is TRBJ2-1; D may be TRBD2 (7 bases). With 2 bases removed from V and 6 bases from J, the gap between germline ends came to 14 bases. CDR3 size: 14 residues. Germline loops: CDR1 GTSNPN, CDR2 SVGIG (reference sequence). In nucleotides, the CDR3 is TGTGCCTGGAGTTGGGGGGGAGGGGGCAATGAGCAGTTCTTC. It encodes CAWSWGGGGNEQFF.

The CDR3 DNA reads as TGTGCCAGTAAAGGATGGGTGACTAGCGGCTACAATGAGCAGTTCTTC. It translates to CASKGWVTSGYNEQFF. The chain uses TRBV19 and TRBJ2-1; 9 bases map to TRBD2. The CDR3 sequence is 16 residues long. The V gene end was trimmed by 7 bases and the J gene end by 3 bases; junction bases not matched to a gene: 10. CDR1 is LNHDA, CDR2 SQIVND, per germline (reference sequence).

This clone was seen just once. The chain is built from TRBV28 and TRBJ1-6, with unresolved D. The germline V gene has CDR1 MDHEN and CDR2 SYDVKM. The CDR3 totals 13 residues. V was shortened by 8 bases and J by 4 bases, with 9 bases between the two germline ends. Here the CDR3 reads CASVDWYNSPLHF. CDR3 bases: TGTGCCAGCGTAGATTGGTATAATTCACCCCTCCACTTT.

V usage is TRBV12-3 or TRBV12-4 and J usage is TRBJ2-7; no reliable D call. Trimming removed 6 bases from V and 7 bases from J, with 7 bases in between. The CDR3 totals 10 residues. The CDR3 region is CASRLREQYV. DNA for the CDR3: TGTGCCAGCAGACTCAGGGAGCAGTACGTC.

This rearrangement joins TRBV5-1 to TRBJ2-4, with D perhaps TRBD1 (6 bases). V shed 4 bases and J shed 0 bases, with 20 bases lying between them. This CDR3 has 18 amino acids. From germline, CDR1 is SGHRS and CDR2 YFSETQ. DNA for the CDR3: TGCGCCAGCAGCCTACTCCCACAGGGACCACTAGCCAAAAACATTCAGTACTTC. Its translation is CASSLLPQGPLAKNIQYF. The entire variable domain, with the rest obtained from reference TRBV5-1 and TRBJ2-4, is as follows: KAGVTQTPRYLIKTRGQQVTLSCSPISGHRSVSWYQQTPGQGLQFLFEYFSETQRNKGNFPGRFSGRQFSNSRSEMNVSTLELGDSALYLCASSLLPQGPLAKNIQYFGAGTRLSVL.

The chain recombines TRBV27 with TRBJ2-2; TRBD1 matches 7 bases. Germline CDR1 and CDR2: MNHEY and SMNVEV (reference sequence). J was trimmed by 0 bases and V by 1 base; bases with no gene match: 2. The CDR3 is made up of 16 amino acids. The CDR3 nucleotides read TGTGCCAGCAGTTTATTCGACAGGGCGAACACCGGGGAGCTGTTTTTT. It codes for CASSLFDRANTGELFF.

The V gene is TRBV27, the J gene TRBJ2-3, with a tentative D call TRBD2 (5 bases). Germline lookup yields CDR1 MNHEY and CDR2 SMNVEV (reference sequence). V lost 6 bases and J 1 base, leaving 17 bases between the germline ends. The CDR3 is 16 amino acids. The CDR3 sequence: CASSPGPGLGTDTQYF. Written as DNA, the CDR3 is TGTGCCAGCAGCCCTGGGCCAGGACTCGGCACAGATACGCAGTATTTT.

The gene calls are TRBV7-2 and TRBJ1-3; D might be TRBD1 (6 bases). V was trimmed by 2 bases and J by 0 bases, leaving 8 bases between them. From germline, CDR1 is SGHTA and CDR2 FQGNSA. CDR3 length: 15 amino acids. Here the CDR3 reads CASSLTTGSGNTIYF. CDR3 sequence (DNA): TGTGCCAGCAGCTTAACGACAGGCTCTGGAAACACCATATATTTT.

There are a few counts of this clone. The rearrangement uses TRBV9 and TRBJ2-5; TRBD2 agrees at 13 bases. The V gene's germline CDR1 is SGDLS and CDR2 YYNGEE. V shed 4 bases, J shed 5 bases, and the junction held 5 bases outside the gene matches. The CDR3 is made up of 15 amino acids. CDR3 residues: CASSQGTSGIETQYF. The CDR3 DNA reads TGTGCCAGCAGCCAAGGGACTAGCGGGATCGAGACCCAGTACTTC.

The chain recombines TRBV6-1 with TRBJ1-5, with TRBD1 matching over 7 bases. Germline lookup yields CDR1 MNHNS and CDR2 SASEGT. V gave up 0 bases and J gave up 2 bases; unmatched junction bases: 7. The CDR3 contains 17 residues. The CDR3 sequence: CASSEADRAYGNQPQHF. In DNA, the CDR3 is TGTGCCAGCAGTGAAGCCGACAGGGCCTATGGCAATCAGCCCCAGCATTTT.